The 22 T cell receptor beta chains presented below share a single source sample, sequenced in a study of T cells expressing NK-cell markers. With the 5' RACE reads reprocessed, TCRdb shows one record per CDR3 protein and no DNA. This repertoire includes approximately 460,000 distinct CDR3 sequences. Sequencing was performed on blood T cells: a sorted CD56 or NKG2C T cell subset, CD4+ or CD8+ T cells, or bulk PBMC T cells (not recorded which). These TCRs come from a woman between 18 and 69 years old in good health.

The chain is built from TRBV6-1 and TRBJ1-4; TCRdb outputs TRBD1, but without DNA this stays unchecked. The germline V gene has CDR1 MNHNS and CDR2 SASEGT. The CDR3 has 15 residues. The CDR3 protein is CASSQLGGRSEKLFF.

J is TRBJ2-3 and V is TRBV6-5; no DNA is available, so the TRBD1 call from TCRdb remains unchecked. CDR1 is MNHEY and CDR2 is SVGAGI in the germline V gene. The CDR3 has 12 amino acids. CDR3 sequence: CASSSGSGGQYF.

The rearrangement joins TRBV12-3 or TRBV12-4 to TRBJ1-3; no DNA is available, so the TRBD1 call from TCRdb remains unchecked. The CDR3 contains 15 residues. The CDR3 reads CASSQRQGTGNTIYF.

V and J are TRBV6-4 and TRBJ2-5; as DNA is missing, the TRBD1 call by TCRdb cannot be tested. The CDR3 extends over 14 amino acids. CDR1 is MRHNA and CDR2 is SNTAGT in the germline V gene. CDR3 sequence: CASSEGTGQETQYF.

This chain connects TRBV5-1 to TRBJ2-7. CDR1 and CDR2 (germline): SGHRS, YFSETQ. The CDR3 totals 15 residues. CDR3 in amino acids: CASSFSIQVNYEQYF. Based on the CDR3 plus reference TRBV5-1 and TRBJ2-7, the full variable domain is KAGVTQTPRYLIKTRGQQVTLSCSPISGHRSVSWYQQTPGQGLQFLFEYFSETQRNKGNFPGRFSGRQFSNSRSEMNVSTLELGDSALYLCASSFSIQVNYEQYFGPGTRLTVT.

The V call is TRBV7-8, the J call TRBJ2-2; TCRdb's assignment of TRBD1 cannot be checked, as there is no DNA. The CDR3 contains 15 residues. The germline CDR1 and CDR2 sequences are SGHVS and FQNEAQ. CDR3 in amino acids: CASSLVTGIPGELFF. Looking up the rest from reference TRBV7-8 and TRBJ2-2 gives the full variable domain: GAGVSQSPRYKVAKRGQDVALRCDPISGHVSLFWYQQALGQGPEFLTYFQNEAQLDKSGLPSDRFFAERPEGSVSTLKIQRTQQEDSAVYLCASSLVTGIPGELFFGEGSRLTVL.

This chain joins TRBV14 and TRBJ1-3. Germline CDR1 SGHDN, CDR2 FVKESK. This CDR3 comprises 12 residues. The CDR3 sequence: CATRTSGNTIYF. The full variable domain, with the rest looked up from reference TRBV14 and TRBJ1-3, is EAGVTQFPSHSVIEKGQTVTLRCDPISGHDNLYWYRRVMGKEIKFLLHFVKESKQDESGMPNNRFLAERTGGTYSTLKVQPAELEDSGVYFCATRTSGNTIYFGEGSWLTVV.

The chain combines TRBV7-2 with TRBJ2-2; TCRdb picks TRBD1, but there is no DNA to check that call. Germline CDR1 reads SGHTA; CDR2 reads FQGNSA. The length of the CDR3 is 17 residues. The CDR3 here is CASSVWTGFSFTGELFF.

This rearrangement joins TRBV20-1 to TRBJ2-1. The V gene's germline CDR1 is DFQATT and CDR2 SNEGSKA (reference sequence). This CDR3 is 15 amino acids long. This chain's CDR3 is CSALQLGVNYNEQFF.

The V call is TRBV25-1, the J call TRBJ2-3; TCRdb calls TRBD1, which cannot be checked without DNA. The CDR3 totals 15 residues. Germline V lookup: CDR1 MGHDK, CDR2 SYGVNS. The CDR3 region is CASSRRTGSADTQYF.

V is TRBV4-3 and J is TRBJ1-2. The CDR3 covers 15 residues. Germline-derived CDR1 and CDR2 are LGHNA and YSLEER. The CDR3 is CASSQDALSGYGYTF.

The chain is built from TRBV18 and TRBJ2-3; TCRdb's assignment of TRBD2 cannot be checked, as there is no DNA. The CDR3 runs to 17 residues. Germline V gene lookup returns CDR1 KGHSH and CDR2 LQKENI. CDR3: CASSPVWVAEPGDTQYF.

The rearrangement uses TRBV29-1 and TRBJ2-5; TCRdb returns TRBD1, unconfirmable since there is no DNA. CDR3 size: 14 residues. The germline gives CDR1 SQVTM, CDR2 ANQGSEA. The CDR3 sequence: CSVTGDRGWRTQYF.

CDR3 sequence reads: CASSINTPEGETQYF. The chain is built from TRBV19 and TRBJ2-5; TCRdb selects TRBD2, and the lack of DNA leaves this call unchecked. The germline gives CDR1 LNHDA, CDR2 SQIVND (reference sequence). The CDR3 consists of 15 residues.

The CDR3 spells CASSLNFRDYGYTF. This chain links TRBV7-2 with TRBJ1-2; TCRdb designates TRBD1, a call that cannot be tested without DNA. The CDR3 totals 14 residues. Germline V gives CDR1 SGHTA, CDR2 FQGNSA.

This chain joins TRBV5-1 and TRBJ2-7; TCRdb selects TRBD1, and the lack of DNA leaves this call unchecked. Per the germline V gene, CDR1 is SGHRS and CDR2 is YFSETQ. This CDR3 has 14 amino acids. The CDR3 spells CASSSQTGNYEQYF. The variable domain in full, with the rest retrieved from reference TRBV5-1 and TRBJ2-7, is KAGVTQTPRYLIKTRGQQVTLSCSPISGHRSVSWYQQTPGQGLQFLFEYFSETQRNKGNFPGRFSGRQFSNSRSEMNVSTLELGDSALYLCASSSQTGNYEQYFGPGTRLTVT.

CDR3 residues: CASSPWTGDQPQHF. This rearrangement joins TRBV19 to TRBJ1-5; TCRdb indicates TRBD1, and absent DNA this call remains unverified. The CDR3 loop spans 14 amino acids. Per germline, CDR1 LNHDA and CDR2 SQIVND (reference sequence).

This sequence joins TRBV3-1 and TRBJ2-1. Germline assignment: CDR1 LGHDT and CDR2 YNNKEL (reference sequence). CDR3 length equals 11 residues. The CDR3 is CASSPRFGQFF.

The chain carries TRBV1 and TRBJ2-2; lacking DNA, the TRBD1 call made by TCRdb goes unchecked. TRBV1 is given as a pseudogene. The CDR3 runs to 17 residues. The CDR3 here is CTSSQDPGGGDTGELFF.

J is TRBJ2-5 and V is TRBV7-2. The germline gives CDR1 SGHTA, CDR2 FQGNSA. CDR3 size: 17 residues. The CDR3: CASSLAAGYSKKETQYF.

The rearrangement links TRBV5-1 to TRBJ2-2. The CDR3 spans 16 residues. Germline V CDR1 and CDR2: SGHRS, YFSETQ. The CDR3 reads CASSFPEGPNTGELFF.

The chain has TRBV20-1 and TRBJ2-3; TCRdb's assignment of TRBD1 cannot be checked, as there is no DNA. The germline V gene has CDR1 DFQATT and CDR2 SNEGSKA (reference sequence). The CDR3 sequence is 17 residues long. This CDR3 reads CSAIARKGTTSTDTQYF.